The 17 T cell receptor beta chains below were found in one sample sequenced in a study of cytomegalovirus exposure and HLA in healthy donors. Primers: 60 Vbeta forward and 13 Jbeta reverse. Some clones are missing from TCRdb's copy, which holds only in-frame ones; the method was immunoSEQ multiplex PCR. The sample contains some 110,000 clones, about four fifths of which appear only once. The sample comprised PBMCs. These receptors all come from a man between 40 and 49 years old in good health and CMV-seronegative.

The V call is TRBV18, the J call TRBJ2-7, with D hard to call. Germline V gene data show CDR1 as KGHSH and CDR2 as LQKENI. There are 13 residues in the CDR3. Trimming pared 2 bases from V and 3 bases from J, leaving 8 bases between. The CDR3 DNA reads TGTGCCAGCTCACCAAGCTCGGGCTACGAGCAGTACTTC. This encodes CASSPSSGYEQYF.

This rearrangement joins TRBV7-2 to TRBJ2-7; no firm D call. The CDR3 contains 13 residues. The V and J ends lost 4 bases and 2 bases respectively, with 9 bases between them. Germline CDR1 reads SGHTA; CDR2 reads FQGNSA. CDR3 nucleotide sequence: TGTGCCAGCAGCTACCGACAAACCTACGAGCAGTACTTC. Its translation: CASSYRQTYEQYF.

The chain couples TRBV4-2 to TRBJ2-1; 10 bases line up with TRBD2. This CDR3 spans 15 amino acids. Unmatched junction bases numbered 2, after V lost 2 bases and J lost 4 bases. The germline V gene has CDR1 LGHNA and CDR2 YNFKEQ. CDR3 residues: CASSQIAGGYNEQFF. CDR3 DNA sequence: TGTGCCAGCAGCCAAATAGCGGGGGGTTACAATGAGCAGTTCTTC.

This chain uses TRBV9 with TRBJ2-2; the match to TRBD2 covers 11 bases. The CDR3 totals 16 residues. V was pared by 2 bases and J by 7 bases, with 7 bases of the junction left unmatched. Germline lookup yields CDR1 SGDLS and CDR2 YYNGEE. In DNA form, the CDR3 reads TGTGCCAGCAGCGTCCTAGCGGGGGGTGGAGGCGGGGAGCTGTTTTTT. Protein sequence: CASSVLAGGGGGELFF.

The chain recombines TRBV13 with TRBJ1-1; D gene ambiguous. This CDR3 is 14 amino acids long. The germline CDR1 and CDR2 sequences are PRHDT and FYEKMQ (reference sequence). Trimming left V 4 bases short and J 4 bases short, with 13 bases between. As DNA, the CDR3 is TGTGCCAGCAGCTCCCGGGATCGGGTCACTGAAGCTTTCTTT. It codes for CASSSRDRVTEAFF. The variable domain in full, completed from reference TRBV13 and TRBJ1-1, reads AAGVIQSPRHLIKEKRETATLKCYPIPRHDTVYWYQQGPGQDPQFLISFYEKMQSDKGSIPDRFSAQQFSDYHSELNMSSLELGDSALYFCASSSRDRVTEAFFGQGTRLTVV.

The gene calls are TRBV30 and TRBJ2-5; TRBD1 might be the D (5 bases). V was cut by 3 bases and J by 4 bases, with 9 bases left in between. Germline CDR1 and CDR2: GTSNPN and SVGIG (reference sequence). This CDR3 comprises 12 residues. CDR3 DNA sequence: TGTGCCTGGAGGCGACAGCGAGAGACCCAGTACTTC. It translates to CAWRRQRETQYF. The full variable domain, its missing parts supplied by reference TRBV30 and TRBJ2-5, is SQTIHQWPATLVQPVGSPLSLECTVEGTSNPNLYWYRQAAGRGLQLLFYSVGIGQISSEVPQNLSASRPQDRQFILSSKKLLLSDSGFYLCAWRRQRETQYFGPGTRLLVL.

The chain has TRBV12-5 and TRBJ1-1; D remains ambiguous. Trimming stripped 4 bases from V and 1 base from J, with 7 bases between. The germline gives CDR1 LGHNT, CDR2 FRNRAP. The CDR3 runs to 13 residues. This CDR3 reads CASGSYSNTEAFF. The CDR3 DNA reads as TGTGCTAGTGGTTCCTACTCGAACACTGAAGCTTTCTTT.

The chain carries TRBV19 and TRBJ1-4, with a weak D call TRBD1 (6 bases). The length of the CDR3 is 15 residues. Germline loops: CDR1 LNHDA, CDR2 SQIVND (reference sequence). V was cut by 3 bases and J by 4 bases, with 12 bases left in between. The CDR3 DNA reads TGTGCCAGTAGTATTCCGACAGGCGTTAATGAAAAACTGTTTTTT. Protein sequence: CASSIPTGVNEKLFF.

V gene TRBV5-4 combines with J gene TRBJ2-3; perhaps TRBD1 as D (5 bases). The CDR3 is made up of 14 amino acids. V lost 6 bases to trimming and J lost 2 bases, with 13 bases between them. CDR1 and CDR2 (germline): SGHNT, YYREEE (reference sequence). DNA for the CDR3: TGTGCCAGCAACGGACACCCTAACACAGATACGCAGTATTTT. This gives the protein CASNGHPNTDTQYF.

This sequence joins TRBV6-5 and TRBJ1-1; D not certain. There are 14 residues in the CDR3. Germline-derived CDR1 and CDR2 are MNHEY and SVGAGI. V was cut by 6 bases and J by 5 bases, with 16 bases left in between. In DNA form, the CDR3 reads TGTGCCAGCAGCCTGGGCCGCGTTTTTACTGAAGCTTTCTTT. Translated: CASSLGRVFTEAFF.

The chain is built from TRBV11-2 and TRBJ1-1, with D tentatively TRBD1 (5 bases). The CDR3 is made up of 15 amino acids. Looked up from germline, CDR1 is SGHAT and CDR2 is FQNNGV. Between the trimmed V and J ends, which lost 4 bases and 7 bases, there was a span of 19 bases. CDR3 region: CASSYPRGGRREAFF. The CDR3 nucleotides read TGTGCCAGCAGCTACCCGCGGGGGGGGAGGCGTGAAGCTTTCTTT. Full variable domain (outside the CDR3, taken from reference TRBV11-2 and TRBJ1-1): EAGVAQSPRYKIIEKRQSVAFWCNPISGHATLYWYQQILGQGPKLLIQFQNNGVVDDSQLPKDRFSAERLKGVDSTLKIQPAKLEDSAVYLCASSYPRGGRREAFFGQGTRLTVV.

This clone has only a few counts. V usage is TRBV6-5 and J usage is TRBJ2-7, with D perhaps matching TRBD1 (5 bases). Trimming removed 0 bases from V and 0 bases from J, with 9 bases in between. The germline CDR1 and CDR2 sequences are MNHEY and SVGAGI. The CDR3 is 15 residues long. The DNA of the CDR3 is TGTGCCAGCAGTTACTCGAGTGACAGCTCCTACGAGCAGTACTTC. Its protein product is CASSYSSDSSYEQYF.

This clone has only a few counts. J is TRBJ2-3 and V is TRBV9; D may be TRBD2 (7 bases). The germline gives CDR1 SGDLS, CDR2 YYNGEE. There are 16 residues in the CDR3. V lost 0 bases and J lost 2, with 13 bases in between. CDR3 DNA sequence: TGTGCCAGCAGCGTAGCATCCGGGGGGCACACAGATACGCAGTATTTT. Translating gives CASSVASGGHTDTQYF.

The chain recombines TRBV5-4 with TRBJ2-7, with TRBD1 matching 10 bases. The CDR3 is 15 amino acids. Germline values: CDR1 SGHNT, CDR2 YYREEE (reference sequence). The V gene end was trimmed by 2 bases and the J gene end by 2 bases; junction bases not matched to a gene: 4. The CDR3: CASSFSTGGPYEQYF. CDR3 in DNA: TGTGCCAGCAGCTTCTCGACAGGGGGCCCCTACGAGCAGTACTTC. Using reference TRBV5-4 and TRBJ2-7 for the parts outside the CDR3, the full variable domain is ETGVTQSPTHLIKTRGQQVTLRCSSQSGHNTVSWYQQALGQGPQFIFQYYREEENGRGNFPPRFSGLQFPNYSSELNVNALELDDSALYLCASSFSTGGPYEQYFGPGTRLTVT.

The V and J genes are TRBV11-2 and TRBJ1-5; D unclear. Trimming left V 5 bases short and J 4 bases short, with 12 bases between. CDR3 length equals 14 residues. Germline CDR1 SGHAT, CDR2 FQNNGV. CDR3 sequence: CASSPTVANQPQHF. The CDR3 DNA sequence: TGTGCCAGCAGCCCTACTGTTGCTAATCAGCCCCAGCATTTT. Variable domain in full (rest from reference TRBV11-2 and TRBJ1-5): EAGVAQSPRYKIIEKRQSVAFWCNPISGHATLYWYQQILGQGPKLLIQFQNNGVVDDSQLPKDRFSAERLKGVDSTLKIQPAKLEDSAVYLCASSPTVANQPQHFGDGTRLSIL.

This clone is termed medium-sized. One end of the junction does not line up with germline, which may come from a read error. The chain combines TRBV6-1 with TRBJ2-7, with 7 positions matching TRBD1. CDR3 size: 15 residues. The germline gives CDR1 MNHNS, CDR2 SASEGT. Here the CDR3 reads CASSEGQGGSDEQYF. The CDR3 DNA is TGTGCCAGCAGTGAAGGACAGGGCGGCTCCGACGAGCAGTACTTC.

The chain links TRBV9 to TRBJ2-7; D may be TRBD1 (6 bases). The CDR3 has 13 amino acids. V was trimmed by 4 bases and J by 3 bases, leaving 11 bases between them. CDR1 SGDLS and CDR2 YYNGEE come from the germline V gene. CDR3 sequence reads: CASSPGTLYEQYF. The CDR3 nucleotides are TGTGCCAGCAGCCCCGGGACACTCTACGAGCAGTACTTC.